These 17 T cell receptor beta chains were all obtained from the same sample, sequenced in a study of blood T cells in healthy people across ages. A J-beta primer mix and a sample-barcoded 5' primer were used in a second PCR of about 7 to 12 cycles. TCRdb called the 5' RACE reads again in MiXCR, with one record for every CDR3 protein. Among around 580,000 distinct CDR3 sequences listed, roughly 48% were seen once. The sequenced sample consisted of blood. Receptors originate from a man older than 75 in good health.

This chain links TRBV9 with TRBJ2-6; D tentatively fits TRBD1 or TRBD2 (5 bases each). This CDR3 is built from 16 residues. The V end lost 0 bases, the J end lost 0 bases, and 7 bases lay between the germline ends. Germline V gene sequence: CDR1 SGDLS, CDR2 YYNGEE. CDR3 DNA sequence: TGTGCCAGCAGCGTAGTAGGGACCTCTGGGGCCAACGTCCTGACTTTC. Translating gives CASSVVGTSGANVLTF. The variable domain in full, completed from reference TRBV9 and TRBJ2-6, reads DSGVTQTPKHLITATGQRVTLRCSPRSGDLSVYWYQQSLDQGLQFLIQYYNGEERAKGNILERFSAQQFPDLHSELNLSSLELGDSALYFCASSVVGTSGANVLTFGAGSRLTVL.

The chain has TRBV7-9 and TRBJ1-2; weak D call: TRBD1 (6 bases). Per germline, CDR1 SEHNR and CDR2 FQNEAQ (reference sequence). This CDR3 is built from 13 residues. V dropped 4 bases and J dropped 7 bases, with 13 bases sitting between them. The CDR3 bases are TGTGCCAGCAGCTCGGACAGACACGGTGGCTACACCTTC. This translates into CASSSDRHGGYTF.

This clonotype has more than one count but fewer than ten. CDR3 DNA sequence: TGCAGTGCTAGAGATTGGTCCGGGGTTGTGGAGACCCAGTACTTC. Amino acid sequence: CSARDWSGVVETQYF. This rearrangement joins TRBV20-1 to TRBJ2-5, with a possible D match to TRBD2 (5 bases). Germline V gives CDR1 DFQATT, CDR2 SNEGSKA (reference sequence). This CDR3 has 15 residues. V was clipped by 0 bases and J by 5 bases, with 16 bases between them.

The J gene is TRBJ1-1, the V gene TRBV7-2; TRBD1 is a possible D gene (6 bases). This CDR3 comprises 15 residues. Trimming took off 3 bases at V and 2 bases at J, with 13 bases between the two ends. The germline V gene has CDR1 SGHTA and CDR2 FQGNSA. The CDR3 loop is CASSFQTGPNTEAFF. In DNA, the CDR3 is TGTGCCAGCAGCTTCCAAACAGGGCCAAACACTGAAGCTTTCTTT.

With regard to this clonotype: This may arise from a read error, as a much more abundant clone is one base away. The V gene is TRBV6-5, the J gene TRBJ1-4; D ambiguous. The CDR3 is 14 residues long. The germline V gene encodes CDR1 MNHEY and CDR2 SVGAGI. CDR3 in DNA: TGTGCCAGCAAGACCGGAGTAACTAATGGAAAACTGTTTTTT. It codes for CASKTGVTNGKLFF.

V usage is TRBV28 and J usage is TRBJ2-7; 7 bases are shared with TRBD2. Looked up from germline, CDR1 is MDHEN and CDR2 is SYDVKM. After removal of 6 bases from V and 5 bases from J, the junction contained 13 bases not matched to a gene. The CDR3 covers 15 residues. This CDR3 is CASRPGSGGMDEQYF. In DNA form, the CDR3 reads TGTGCCAGCAGACCCGGCTCCGGGGGGATGGACGAGCAGTACTTC.

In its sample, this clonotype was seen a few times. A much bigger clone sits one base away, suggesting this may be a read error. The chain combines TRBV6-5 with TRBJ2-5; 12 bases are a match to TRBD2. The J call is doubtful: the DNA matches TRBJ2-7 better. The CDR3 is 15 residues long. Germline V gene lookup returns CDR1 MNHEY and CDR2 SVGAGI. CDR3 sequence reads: CASSYSRLAGVEQYF. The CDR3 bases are TGTGCCAGCAGTTACTCGAGACTAGCGGGAGTCGAGCAGTACTTC.

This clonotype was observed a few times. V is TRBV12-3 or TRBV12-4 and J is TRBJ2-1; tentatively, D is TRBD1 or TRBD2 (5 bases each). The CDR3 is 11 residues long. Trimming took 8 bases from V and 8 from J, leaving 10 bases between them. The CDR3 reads CASRGVHEQFF. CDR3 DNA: TGTGCCAGCCGGGGCGTACATGAGCAGTTCTTC.

In nucleotides, the CDR3 is TGCAGCGTTGATTGGGCGGGCAACTATGGCTACACCTTC. Protein sequence: CSVDWAGNYGYTF. This sequence joins TRBV29-1 and TRBJ1-2; D unresolved. Trimming took off 3 bases at V and 2 bases at J, with 10 bases between the two ends. CDR1 is SQVTM, CDR2 ANQGSEA, per germline. The CDR3 is 13 amino acids.

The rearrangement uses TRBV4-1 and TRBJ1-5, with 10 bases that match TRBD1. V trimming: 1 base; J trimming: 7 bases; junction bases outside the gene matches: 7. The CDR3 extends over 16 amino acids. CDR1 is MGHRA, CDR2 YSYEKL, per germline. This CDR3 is CASSQAGTGARQPQHF. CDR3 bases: TGCGCCAGCAGCCAAGCCGGGACAGGGGCGCGACAGCCCCAGCATTTT.

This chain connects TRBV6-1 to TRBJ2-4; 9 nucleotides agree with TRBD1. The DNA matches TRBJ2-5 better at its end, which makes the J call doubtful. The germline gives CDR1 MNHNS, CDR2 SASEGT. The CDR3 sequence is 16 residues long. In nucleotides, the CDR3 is TGTGCCAGCAGTCCCGTAGGGGGACAGGGCAGGGAGACCCAGTACTTC. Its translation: CASSPVGGQGRETQYF.

The CDR3: CASSLPGVKGYEQYF. Written as DNA, the CDR3 is TGTGCCAGCAGTCTCCCCGGGGTTAAAGGCTACGAGCAGTACTTC. The rearrangement links TRBV6-2 or TRBV6-3 to TRBJ2-7; possible D gene TRBD2, 5 bases. The CDR3 extends over 15 amino acids. Germline V gene sequence: CDR1 MNHEY, CDR2 SVGEGT. Trimming took 5 bases from V and 3 from J, leaving 17 bases between them.

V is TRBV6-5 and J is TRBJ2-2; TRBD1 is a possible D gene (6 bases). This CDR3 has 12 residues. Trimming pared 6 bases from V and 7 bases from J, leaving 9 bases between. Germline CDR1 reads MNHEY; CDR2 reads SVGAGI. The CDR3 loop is CASSTGFGELFF. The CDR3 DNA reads TGTGCCAGCAGCACAGGGTTCGGGGAGCTGTTTTTT.

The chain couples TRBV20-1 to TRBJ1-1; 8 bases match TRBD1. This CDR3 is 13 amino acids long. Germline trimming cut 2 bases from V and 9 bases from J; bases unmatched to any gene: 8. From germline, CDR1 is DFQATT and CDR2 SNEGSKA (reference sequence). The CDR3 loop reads CSARRQGACQAFF. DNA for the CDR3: TGCAGTGCTAGAAGGCAGGGGGCTTGTCAAGCTTTCTTT.

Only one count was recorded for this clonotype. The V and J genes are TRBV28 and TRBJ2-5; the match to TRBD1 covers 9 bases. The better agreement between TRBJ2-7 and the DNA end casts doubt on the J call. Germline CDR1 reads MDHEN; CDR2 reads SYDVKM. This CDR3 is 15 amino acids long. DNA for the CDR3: TGTGCCAGCAGCACCGGGACAGGGCGGACCTACGAGCAGTACTTC. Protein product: CASSTGTGRTYEQYF.

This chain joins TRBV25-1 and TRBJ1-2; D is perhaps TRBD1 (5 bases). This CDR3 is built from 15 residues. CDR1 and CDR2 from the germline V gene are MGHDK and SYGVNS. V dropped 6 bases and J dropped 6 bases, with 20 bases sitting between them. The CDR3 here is CASSHSGTPFNGYTF. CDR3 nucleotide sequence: TGTGCCAGCAGCCATTCGGGGACGCCGTTTAATGGCTACACCTTC.

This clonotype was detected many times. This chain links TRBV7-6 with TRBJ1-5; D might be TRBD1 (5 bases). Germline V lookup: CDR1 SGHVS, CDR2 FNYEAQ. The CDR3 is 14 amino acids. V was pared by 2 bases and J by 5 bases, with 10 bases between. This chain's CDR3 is CASSLFRGDQPQHF. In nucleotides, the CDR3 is TGTGCCAGCAGCTTATTTCGAGGGGATCAGCCCCAGCATTTT.